This paragraph reports one TCR beta chain. The method was immunoSEQ multiplex PCR; TCRdb's version includes in-frame clones alone and lacks a portion of them. The sample lists around 80,000 clones, about 87% seen once, with around a fifth in the top ten. The CDR3 loop spans 14 amino acids. Germline V gene data show CDR1 as SGDLS and CDR2 as YYNGEE. V was pared by 3 bases and J by 3 bases, with 9 bases between. These data are taken from a study of control samples from healthy donors and cancer patients. J is TRBJ2-2 and V is TRBV9; unclear D gene. Sequencing used blood. The receptor comes from a man in his forties or fifties in good health. CDR3 amino acids: CASSGPGYTGELFF. DNA for the CDR3: TGTGCCAGCAGCGGTCCGGGTTACACCGGGGAGCTGTTTTTT.